This entry describes one T cell receptor (beta chain). What it binds is not known. The CDR3 extends over 13 amino acids. Trimming removed 0 bases from V and 7 bases from J, with 11 bases in between. CDR1 SGHDT and CDR2 YYEEEE come from the germline V gene. These data belong to a study of T cell responses to AZD1222 COVID-19 vaccine. On the study more broadly: Second-dose timings of about 4 or about 12 weeks were pooled.

Produced via immunoSEQ multiplex PCR; TCRdb's table is partial and in-frame only. The table includes 110,000 or so clones, around 84% detected once. The study's findings and limits: Repertoire sampling was restricted to post-peak T cell response timepoints.

The origin of this receptor is an adult in good health. The sequences come from peripheral blood, collected on day 0 of AZD1222 vaccination. The rearrangement uses TRBV5-6 and TRBJ2-7; D not certain. The CDR3 here is CASSLGQQREQYF. The CDR3, as DNA: TGTGCCAGCAGCTTGGGCCAACAGAGAGAGCAGTACTTC.